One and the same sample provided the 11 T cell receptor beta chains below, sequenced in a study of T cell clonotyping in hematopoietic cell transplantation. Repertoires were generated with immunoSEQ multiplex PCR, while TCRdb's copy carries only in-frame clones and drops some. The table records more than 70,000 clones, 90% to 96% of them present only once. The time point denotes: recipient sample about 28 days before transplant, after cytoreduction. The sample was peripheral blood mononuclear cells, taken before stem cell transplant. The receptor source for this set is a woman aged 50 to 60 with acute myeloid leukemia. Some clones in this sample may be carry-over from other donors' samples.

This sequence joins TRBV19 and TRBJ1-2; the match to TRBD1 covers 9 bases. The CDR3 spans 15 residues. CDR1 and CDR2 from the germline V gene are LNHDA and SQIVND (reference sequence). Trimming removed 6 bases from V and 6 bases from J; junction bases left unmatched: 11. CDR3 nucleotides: TGTGCCAGTAGAACCCCTTGGACAGGGGCTAATGGCTACACCTTC. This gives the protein CASRTPWTGANGYTF.

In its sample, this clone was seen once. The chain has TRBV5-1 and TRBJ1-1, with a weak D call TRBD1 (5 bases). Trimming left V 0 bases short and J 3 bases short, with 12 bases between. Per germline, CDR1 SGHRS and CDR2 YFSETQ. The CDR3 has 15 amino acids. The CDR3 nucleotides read TGCGCCAGCAGCTTGGCGGGGCAGACCCACACTGAAGCTTTCTTT. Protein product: CASSLAGQTHTEAFF.

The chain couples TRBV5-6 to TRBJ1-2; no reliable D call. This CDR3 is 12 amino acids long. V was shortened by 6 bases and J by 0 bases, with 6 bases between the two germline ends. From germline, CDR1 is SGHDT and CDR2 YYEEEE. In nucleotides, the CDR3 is TGTGCCAGCACACTAGCTAACTATGGCTACACCTTC. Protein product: CASTLANYGYTF.

The CDR3 region is CASSSGTRATDTQYF. The CDR3 DNA reads TGCGCCAGCAGCTCCGGGACTAGGGCCACAGATACGCAGTATTTT. The chain links TRBV5-1 to TRBJ2-3, with 8 bases aligning to TRBD2. The CDR3 is 15 residues long. CDR1 and CDR2 (germline): SGHRS, YFSETQ. The junction had 5 bases not matched to a gene; V was cut back by 3 bases and J by 2 bases.

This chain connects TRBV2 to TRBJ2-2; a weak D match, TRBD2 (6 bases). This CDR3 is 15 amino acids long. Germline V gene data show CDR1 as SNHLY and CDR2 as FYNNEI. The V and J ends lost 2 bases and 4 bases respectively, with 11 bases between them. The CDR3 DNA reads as TGTGCCAGCAGTGAACTCGCCGGGAGCACCGGGGAGCTGTTTTTT. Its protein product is CASSELAGSTGELFF.

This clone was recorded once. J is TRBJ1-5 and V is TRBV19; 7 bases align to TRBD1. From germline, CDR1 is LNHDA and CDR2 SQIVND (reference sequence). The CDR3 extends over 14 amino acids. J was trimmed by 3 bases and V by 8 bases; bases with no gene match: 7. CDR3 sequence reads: CASRYRGNNQPQHF. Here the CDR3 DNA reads TGTGCCAGTCGGTACAGGGGTAACAATCAGCCCCAGCATTTT.

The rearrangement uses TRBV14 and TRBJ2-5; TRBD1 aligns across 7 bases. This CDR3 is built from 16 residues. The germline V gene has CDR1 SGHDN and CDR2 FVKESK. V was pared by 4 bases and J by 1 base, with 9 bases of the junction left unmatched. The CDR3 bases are TGTGCCAGCAGCCCTGTAACAGGGGCGTTCCAAGAGACCCAGTACTTC. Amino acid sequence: CASSPVTGAFQETQYF.

CDR3 coding DNA: TGTGCCAGCCACCACCTTCGACAGGGGAACTATGGCTACACCTTC. Encoded protein: CASHHLRQGNYGYTF. V and J are TRBV2 and TRBJ1-2; 8 bases map to TRBD1. The CDR3 has 15 amino acids. The V and J ends lost 8 bases and 2 bases, in that order; junction bases with no gene match: 10. Germline V lookup: CDR1 SNHLY, CDR2 FYNNEI. The full variable domain, completed using reference TRBV2 and TRBJ1-2, is EPEVTQTPSHQVTQMGQEVILRCVPISNHLYFYWYRQILGQKVEFLVSFYNNEISEKSEIFDDQFSVERPDGSNFTLKIRSTKLEDSAMYFCASHHLRQGNYGYTFGSGTRLTVV.

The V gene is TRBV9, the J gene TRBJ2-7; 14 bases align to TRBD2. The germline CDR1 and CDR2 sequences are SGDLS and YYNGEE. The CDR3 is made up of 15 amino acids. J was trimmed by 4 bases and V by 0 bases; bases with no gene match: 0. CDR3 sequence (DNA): TGTGCCAGCAGCGTAGGACTAGCGGGAGGGTACGAGCAGTACTTC. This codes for CASSVGLAGGYEQYF.

CDR3 DNA sequence: TGTGCCAGTAGTCTCCCAGTCTCCTACAATGAGCAGTTCTTC. The encoded protein is CASSLPVSYNEQFF. The chain uses TRBV19 and TRBJ2-1, with D uncertain. CDR1 LNHDA and CDR2 SQIVND come from the germline V gene (reference sequence). V lost 5 bases and J lost 0, with 8 bases in between. This CDR3 is 14 amino acids long.

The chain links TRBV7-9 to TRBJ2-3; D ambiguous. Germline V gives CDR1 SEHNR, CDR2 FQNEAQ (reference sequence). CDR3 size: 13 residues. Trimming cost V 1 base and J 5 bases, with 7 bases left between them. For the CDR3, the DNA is TGTGCCAGCAGCTTAGGCTCCTTAGATACGCAGTATTTT. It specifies CASSLGSLDTQYF.